The next 23 T cell receptor beta chains were all read from a single sample in a study of cytomegalovirus exposure and HLA in healthy donors. PCR primers comprised 60 Vbeta and 13 Jbeta primers. Method: immunoSEQ multiplex PCR; TCRdb's copy keeps in-frame clones and lacks some. This sample yields 63,000 or so clones, of which roughly 72% are seen a single time; about 20% belongs to the top ten. The specimen sequenced was PBMCs. The receptors were gathered from a woman aged 25-40 years in good health and CMV-seropositive.

The CDR3 sequence is CASSQDIGSGSNQPQHF. Here the CDR3 DNA reads TGCGCCAGCAGCCAAGATATAGGGAGCGGTAGCAATCAGCCCCAGCATTTT. The V and J genes are TRBV4-3 and TRBJ1-5, with no clear D. The V end lost 0 bases, the J end lost 0 bases, and 12 bases lay between the germline ends. The CDR3 is 17 residues long. From germline, CDR1 is LGHNA and CDR2 YSLEER.

The rearrangement links TRBV28 to TRBJ1-4, with D uncertain. The CDR3 contains 12 residues. V lost 5 bases to trimming and J lost 8 bases, with 9 bases between them. CDR1 MDHEN and CDR2 SYDVKM come from the germline V gene. The CDR3 region has the DNA TGTGCCAGCAGTACCCTACAGGAAAAACTGTTTTTT. It specifies CASSTLQEKLFF. Combining the CDR3 with reference TRBV28 and TRBJ1-4 gives the whole variable domain DVKVTQSSRYLVKRTGEKVFLECVQDMDHENMFWYRQDPGLGLRLIYFSYDVKMKEKGDIPEGYSVSREKKERFSLILESASTNQTSMYLCASSTLQEKLFFGSGTQLSVL.

The chain links TRBV6-5 to TRBJ1-1, with D perhaps matching TRBD1 (5 bases). CDR3 size: 15 residues. V was pared by 0 bases and J by 2 bases, with 10 bases between. Germline CDR1 and CDR2: MNHEY and SVGAGI. The CDR3 coding sequence is TGTGCCAGCAGTTACTCAGGGAGGGGAAACACTGAAGCTTTCTTT. This sequence encodes CASSYSGRGNTEAFF.

This chain uses TRBV14 with TRBJ2-7, with 7 bases lining up with TRBD2. Germline CDR1 SGHDN, CDR2 FVKESK. Trimming took 7 bases from V and 4 from J; bases not matched to a gene: 7. This CDR3 has 13 residues. The CDR3 loop reads CASKPGGEYEQYF. The CDR3 coding sequence is TGTGCCAGCAAGCCGGGAGGAGAGTACGAGCAGTACTTC.

The chain couples TRBV28 to TRBJ2-5, with 8 bases lining up with TRBD1. V shed 4 bases, J shed 2 bases, and the junction held 6 bases outside the gene matches. Germline CDR1 is MDHEN and CDR2 is SYDVKM. The CDR3 consists of 15 residues. The CDR3, as DNA: TGTGCCAGCAGTTCGGCAGGGGGCTCTCAAGAGACCCAGTACTTC. This gives the protein CASSSAGGSQETQYF.

This chain uses TRBV4-2 with TRBJ2-1, with TRBD2 as a possible D gene (5 bases). The V gene's germline CDR1 is LGHNA and CDR2 YNFKEQ. Trimming pared 3 bases from V and 7 bases from J, leaving 16 bases between. The CDR3 consists of 15 residues. The CDR3 region has the DNA TGTGCCAGCAGCCAGTTCGGAAACCGGGATAATGAGCAGTTCTTC. Its protein is CASSQFGNRDNEQFF.

This clone was observed a few times. J is TRBJ2-3 and V is TRBV9; possible D gene TRBD1, 6 bases. V lost 4 bases, J lost 2 bases, and 14 bases lay in between. CDR1 is SGDLS and CDR2 is YYNGEE in the germline V gene. The CDR3 has 15 amino acids. The CDR3 spells CASSRGHRDTDTQYF. CDR3 nucleotide sequence: TGTGCCAGCAGCCGGGGACACCGGGACACAGATACGCAGTATTTT.

The chain links TRBV9 to TRBJ2-3, with TRBD2 matching over 7 bases. Germline values: CDR1 SGDLS, CDR2 YYNGEE. There are 13 residues in the CDR3. Germline trimming cut 8 bases from V and 3 bases from J; bases unmatched to any gene: 6. CDR3 DNA: TGTGCCAGTACTGGCGGGGGAACAGATACGCAGTATTTT. Amino acids: CASTGGGTDTQYF.

This clone has a handful of counts. The chain combines TRBV6-5 with TRBJ2-7; D unclear. Germline values: CDR1 MNHEY, CDR2 SVGAGI. Deletions cut 8 bases from V and 2 bases from J, with 13 bases between. The length of the CDR3 is 13 residues. This CDR3 reads CASQRPGAYEQYF. CDR3 nucleotides: TGTGCCAGCCAAAGGCCTGGAGCCTACGAGCAGTACTTC.

CDR3 loop: CASSQMAASGRSYNEQFF. The CDR3 DNA reads TGCGCCAGCAGCCAAATGGCTGCTAGCGGACGCTCCTACAATGAGCAGTTCTTC. The chain couples TRBV4-3 to TRBJ2-1; 7 bases align to TRBD2. This CDR3 is built from 18 residues. Germline V gene lookup returns CDR1 LGHNA and CDR2 YSLEER. The J segment lost 0 bases and the V segment lost 2 bases, leaving 10 bases of the junction unmatched.

The chain is built from TRBV5-1 and TRBJ2-5; 7 nucleotides align to TRBD2. The germline CDR1 and CDR2 sequences are SGHRS and YFSETQ. The CDR3 runs 14 residues. The V segment lost 0 bases and the J segment 4 bases; nucleotides outside the gene matches: 3. The CDR3: CASSLAGTTETQYF. CDR3 in DNA: TGCGCCAGCAGCTTGGCAGGGACTACAGAGACCCAGTACTTC.

The chain links TRBV7-6 to TRBJ1-1; TRBD1 matches 8 bases. CDR3 length equals 14 residues. Germline values: CDR1 SGHVS, CDR2 FNYEAQ. The junction had 16 bases not matched to a gene; V was cut back by 5 bases and J by 14 bases. CDR3 in amino acids: CASSPTTEAGGSFF. The CDR3 DNA is TGTGCCAGCAGCCCAACCACGGAGGCAGGGGGCAGCTTCTTT.

The rearrangement links TRBV5-1 to TRBJ2-5; 9 nucleotides agree with TRBD2. Germline values: CDR1 SGHRS, CDR2 YFSETQ. V shed 7 bases and J 3 bases; nucleotides not matched to a gene: 7. This CDR3 is built from 14 residues. CDR3 bases: TGCGCCAGCTACCTAGCGGGAAGAGAAGAGACCCAGTACTTC. Translation: CASYLAGREETQYF.

This rearrangement joins TRBV2 to TRBJ1-2; D is unclear. Germline V gene lookup returns CDR1 SNHLY and CDR2 FYNNEI. Trimming pared 4 bases from V and 2 bases from J, leaving 8 bases between. The CDR3 runs 13 residues. Here the CDR3 reads CASSVEQNYGYTF. CDR3 in DNA: TGTGCCAGCAGTGTTGAACAGAACTATGGCTACACCTTC.

The rearrangement links TRBV5-6 to TRBJ2-4; no reliable D call. This CDR3 contains 15 residues. Germline-derived CDR1 and CDR2 are SGHDT and YYEEEE. Deletions cut 2 bases from V and 0 bases from J, with 9 bases between. CDR3 in amino acids: CASSFLASAKNIQYF. CDR3 sequence (DNA): TGTGCCAGCAGCTTTCTGGCCTCAGCCAAAAACATTCAGTACTTC.

The chain combines TRBV25-1 with TRBJ2-7, with no clear D. Trimming cost V 2 bases and J 4 bases, with 12 bases left between them. The CDR3 is made up of 14 amino acids. CDR1 is MGHDK, CDR2 SYGVNS, per germline. As DNA, the CDR3 is TGTGCCAGCAGTGAACAGGCTCTTGGGTACGAGCAGTACTTC. Protein product: CASSEQALGYEQYF.

This rearrangement joins TRBV5-1 to TRBJ1-3; D gene ambiguous. CDR3 length equals 14 residues. Germline V lookup: CDR1 SGHRS, CDR2 YFSETQ. The V end lost 7 bases, the J end lost 1 base, and 12 bases lay between the germline ends. The CDR3 protein is CASSPQLSGNTIYF. CDR3 DNA sequence: TGCGCCAGCTCCCCCCAATTGTCTGGAAACACCATATATTTT.

The rearrangement uses TRBV9 and TRBJ2-7; TRBD1 aligns across 11 bases. J was trimmed by 3 bases and V by 5 bases; bases with no gene match: 4. The CDR3 sequence is 14 residues long. Per the germline V gene, CDR1 is SGDLS and CDR2 is YYNGEE. The CDR3 reads CASSSGTGGYEQYF. CDR3 sequence (DNA): TGTGCCAGCAGTTCCGGGACAGGGGGCTACGAGCAGTACTTC.

This clone was picked up a small number of times. CDR3 loop: CASKLTGNTEAFF. The CDR3, as DNA: TGTGCCAGCAAACTGACAGGGAACACTGAAGCTTTCTTT. The chain recombines TRBV6-1 with TRBJ1-1, with D possibly TRBD1 on 6 matching bases. The CDR3 has 13 amino acids. V shed 7 bases and J shed 1 base, with 10 bases lying between them. Per the germline V gene, CDR1 is MNHNS and CDR2 is SASEGT.

The rearrangement uses TRBV5-1 and TRBJ2-7; TRBD2 aligns across 12 bases. V trimming: 3 bases; J trimming: 2 bases; junction bases outside the gene matches: 3. The germline gives CDR1 SGHRS, CDR2 YFSETQ. CDR3 length: 15 amino acids. The CDR3 reads CASSSGLAGTYEQYF. The CDR3 DNA reads TGCGCCAGCAGCTCCGGACTAGCGGGAACCTACGAGCAGTACTTC.

The chain is built from TRBV28 and TRBJ1-5, with TRBD1 matching over 7 bases. The V gene's germline CDR1 is MDHEN and CDR2 SYDVKM. Losses at the gene ends were 4 bases for V and 6 bases for J; bases not matched to a gene: 12. This CDR3 has 16 amino acids. The CDR3 region has the DNA TGTGCCAGCAGTTCCTTCGACAGGGAAGGAGGTCAGCCCCAGCATTTT. Its translation is CASSSFDREGGQPQHF.

The genes are TRBV21-1 and TRBJ1-4; TRBD1 was called by the table and not checked on the DNA. TRBV21-1 is an annotated pseudogene. This CDR3 spans 13 amino acids. CDR3 amino acids: CASTQEGNEKLFF. CDR3 in DNA: TGTGCCAGCACCCAGGAAGGAAATGAAAAACTGTTTTTT.

The genes are TRBV11-3 and TRBJ2-7, with 7 bases that match TRBD1. The V gene's germline CDR1 is SGHNT and CDR2 YENEEA. Germline trimming cut 3 bases from V and 5 bases from J; bases unmatched to any gene: 7. The CDR3 sequence is 14 residues long. The CDR3 reads CASSLTGSYNEQYF. The DNA of the CDR3 is TGTGCCAGCAGCTTGACAGGGTCTTACAACGAGCAGTACTTC. The variable domain in full, with the rest retrieved from reference TRBV11-3 and TRBJ2-7, is EAGVVQSPRYKIIEKKQPVAFWCNPISGHNTLYWYLQNLGQGPELLIRYENEEAVDDSQLPKDRFSAERLKGVDSTLKIQPAELGDSAVYLCASSLTGSYNEQYFGPGTRLTVT.